This T cell receptor beta chain was captured in a study of shared clonotypes between healthy human individuals. Notes on the study in general: An effect of sequencing depth on clonotype sharing among donors was expected. Only blood samples were collected, and tissue repertoires likely differ. Limited genetic and exposure-history diversity came from having few donors.

CD45RO+ cells were combined with CCR7-negative CD45RA+ TemRA cells to form CD8 memory. Unmatched junction bases numbered 4, after V lost 3 bases and J lost 4 bases. Germline V gene sequence: CDR1 SEHNR, CDR2 FQNEAQ (reference sequence). This CDR3 spans 15 amino acids. As to this clone: Its specificity is unknown. Other DNA sequences in the same sample also yield this CDR3.

TCRdb keeps only in-frame clones here, not all; method: immunoSEQ multiplex PCR. The sample lists 550,000 to 800,000 clones, 90% occurring once. What was sequenced was memory CD8+ T cells from PBMCs. Subset specified: CD45RO+ cells pooled with CCR7-negative TemRA cells. The TCR comes from a man between 18 and 35 years old in good health. Some clones in this sample may be carry-over from other donors' samples. This sequence joins TRBV7-9 and TRBJ2-7; 12 bases are a match to TRBD1. The CDR3 here is CASSLGTGGLYEQYF. The CDR3 DNA is TGTGCCAGCAGCTTGGGGACAGGGGGCCTATACGAGCAGTACTTC.